The text below deals with one T cell receptor (beta chain). This clone's antigen is unknown. Sequencing was performed on an Illumina HiSeq 2000. 5'RACE template switching, by which a universal primer site and unique molecular identifiers were added, was used to make TCR beta cDNA libraries. Priming for cDNA synthesis came from the TCR beta constant segment, and two successive PCR amplification steps followed. In the source study's methods: MIGEC handled demultiplexing of the reads and grouping by UMI, while MiTCR was used to assemble and quantify clonotypes. Only TCR cDNA sequences supported by at least two reads were kept to exclude erroneous sequences. The tcR package was used for downstream repertoire analysis, with clonotypes matched between fractions based on CDR3 nucleotide sequence plus V segment. VDJmatch was used to annotate antigen specificity against VDJdb, with one amino acid substitution in CDR3 allowed. After TCRdb reprocessed the reads, each CDR3 protein sequence was kept as one row, without DNA. The authors' filters were not applied to this entry. The record for this sample contains about 540,000 distinct CDR3 sequences. Of the sample, around 4% is held by the ten largest clones.

A commercial ELISA kit detecting HCMV-specific IgG in serum was used to determine HCMV serostatus. Ficoll density gradient centrifugation was used to isolate peripheral blood mononuclear cells from blood. CDR1 LNHNV and CDR2 YYDKDF are derived from the germline V gene (reference sequence). The CDR3 spans 17 residues, from the cysteine through the phenylalanine. The record lacks a DNA sequence. The source of the sample is a study of T cells expressing NK-cell markers (dated by TCRdb to the early 2020s). Background for the entire study: Roughly 8 donors provided sorted CD3+CD56+NKG2C+, CD3+CD56+NKG2C- and CD3+CD56-NKG2C+ T-cell subsets, whose TCR beta-chain repertoires were profiled. Seven of the eight sequenced donors were HCMV-seropositive and one was HCMV-seronegative. The study sequenced eight donors, all healthy volunteers chosen at random: three men and five women. Libraries were sequenced as 2 x 150 bp reads on Illumina HiSeq 2000/2500, MiSeq or NextSeq.

Here is what the overall study found, with its caveats: In about 6 donors, the dominant CD3+CD56+NKG2C+ clonotypes were found to rank among the top 10 CD8+ clonotypes and to make up 1.0-7.0% of CD8+ T cells. Those dominant clonotypes were again the most abundant among CD3+CD56-NKG2C+ cells in a handful of donors, at about 25-65%. Whether the expanded NKG2C-expressing T cell clones were specific for HCMV antigens remained unclear.

Material: blood T cells: a sorted CD56 or NKG2C T cell subset, CD4+ or CD8+ T cells, or bulk PBMC T cells (not recorded which). The chain employs TRBV15 and TRBJ2-2. This TCR was recovered from a man aged 18-30 years in good health. Donor details come from another sample of the same person, matched by shared clones. CDR3 loop: CATSRDLGLAETGELFF. Beyond the CDR3, the reference TRBV15 and TRBJ2-2 genes provide the residues; the full variable domain reads: DAMVIQNPRYQVTQFGKPVTLSCSQTLNHNVMYWYQQKSSQAPKLLFHYYDKDFNNEADTPDNFQSRRPNTSFCFLDIRSPGLGDTAMYLCATSRDLGLAETGELFFGEGSRLTVL.